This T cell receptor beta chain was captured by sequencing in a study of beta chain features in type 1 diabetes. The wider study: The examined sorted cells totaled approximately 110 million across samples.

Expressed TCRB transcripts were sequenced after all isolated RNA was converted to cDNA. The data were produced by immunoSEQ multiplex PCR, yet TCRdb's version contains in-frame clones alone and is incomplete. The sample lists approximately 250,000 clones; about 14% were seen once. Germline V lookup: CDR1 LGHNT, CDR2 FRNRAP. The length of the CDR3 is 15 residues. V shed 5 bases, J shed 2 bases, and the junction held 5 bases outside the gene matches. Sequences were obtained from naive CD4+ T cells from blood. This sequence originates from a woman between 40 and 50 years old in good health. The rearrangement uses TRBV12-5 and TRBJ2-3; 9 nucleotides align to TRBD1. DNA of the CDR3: TGTGCTAGTGGTGGCAACAGGGGGCTCACAGATACGCAGTATTTT. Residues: CASGGNRGLTDTQYF. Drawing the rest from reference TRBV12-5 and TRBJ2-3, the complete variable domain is DARVTQTPRHKVTEMGQEVTMRCQPILGHNTVFWYRQTMMQGLELLAYFRNRAPLDDSGMPKDRFSAEMPDATLATLKIQPSEPRDSAVYFCASGGNRGLTDTQYFGPGTRLTVL.